This T cell receptor beta chain was obtained from a study of T cell changes during pregnancy in multiple sclerosis. TCRdb's table, derived via immunoSEQ multiplex PCR, lists solely in-frame clones and lacks some. The sample includes around 16,000 clones, 83% of them seen just once. Germline-derived CDR1 and CDR2 are SGHNT and YYREEE (reference sequence). V lost 0 bases, J lost 8 bases, and 12 bases lay in between. The CDR3 runs 14 residues. The V call is TRBV5-4, the J call TRBJ2-4; tentative D call: TRBD2 (7 bases). The receptor was derived from a female donor in good health, enrolled as a control in a pregnancy study. The material was CD8+ T cells from peripheral blood mononuclear cells, obtained after pregnancy. Here the CDR3 reads CASSLGGGVDIQYF. In DNA, the CDR3 is TGTGCCAGCAGCTTGGGAGGGGGGGTGGACATTCAGTACTTC.